This T cell receptor beta chain was captured by sequencing in a study of T-cell reconstitution after alpha-beta-depleted transplantation in children. Whole-study findings and limits: Roughly two months post-transplant, alpha-beta T cells reportedly originated from several hundred graft clones that had expanded. Some patients showed high day-60 TCRbeta diversity, which derived from surviving recipient T cells and thymic progenitors. T-cell numbers and diversity one year post-transplant derived largely from freshly generated T cells.

This clonotype occurred many times. Its target is not known. The TCRbeta library incorporated unique molecular identifiers. Each CDR3 protein is one row after TCRdb ran MiXCR on the PCR reads. The sample carries 44,000 or so distinct CDR3 sequences, nearly 9.5% recorded once. CDR3 size: 16 residues. V gave up 1 base and J gave up 4 bases, with 17 bases separating them. Per germline, CDR1 DFQATT and CDR2 SNEGSKA (reference sequence). The V and J genes are TRBV20-1 and TRBJ1-5, with a possible D match to TRBD1 (5 bases). This TCR came from a male patient between 2 and 10 years old who had a stem cell transplant for chronic granulomatous disease, so the T cells may come from the graft donor. Sequencing used PBMCs, mostly from graft donor cells, obtained 60 days after TCRalphabeta/CD19-depleted stem cell transplant. As DNA, the CDR3 is TGCAGTGCTAGAGTTGTCCCAGGGTTTGGTAATCAGCCCCAGCATTTT. Its translation is CSARVVPGFGNQPQHF.